One T cell receptor beta chain is described in this entry. What it binds is unknown. The V end lost 2 bases, the J end lost 4 bases, and 11 bases lay between the germline ends. The CDR3 totals 14 residues. From germline, CDR1 is MNHEY and CDR2 SVGAGI. The authors prepared the TCRbeta library with unique molecular identifiers. TCRdb ran MiXCR on the PCR reads and lists one entry per CDR3 protein. The sample includes 600,000 or so distinct CDR3 sequences, about 23% of them seen just once. This sample is drawn from a study of T-cell reconstitution after alpha-beta-depleted transplantation in children. Broader study findings: TCRbeta diversity was high at day 60 in some patients (a result of surviving recipient T cells and thymic progenitors). Expanded clones from the graft, numbering several hundred, reportedly supplied alpha-beta T cells about two months after transplant. T-cell numbers and diversity, one year after transplant, stemmed largely from T cells that were newly produced.

The rearrangement links TRBV6-5 to TRBJ1-1; D is perhaps TRBD1 (6 bases). The clonotype comes from a boy younger than two who had a stem cell transplant for acute myeloid leukemia, so the T cells may come from the graft donor. The sequencing used PBMCs, mostly from graft donor cells, collected 360 days after TCRalphabeta/CD19-depleted stem cell transplant. CDR3 nucleotides: TGTGCCAGCAGTTACAGGGGGGTAGGCACTGAAGCTTTCTTT. Residues: CASSYRGVGTEAFF.